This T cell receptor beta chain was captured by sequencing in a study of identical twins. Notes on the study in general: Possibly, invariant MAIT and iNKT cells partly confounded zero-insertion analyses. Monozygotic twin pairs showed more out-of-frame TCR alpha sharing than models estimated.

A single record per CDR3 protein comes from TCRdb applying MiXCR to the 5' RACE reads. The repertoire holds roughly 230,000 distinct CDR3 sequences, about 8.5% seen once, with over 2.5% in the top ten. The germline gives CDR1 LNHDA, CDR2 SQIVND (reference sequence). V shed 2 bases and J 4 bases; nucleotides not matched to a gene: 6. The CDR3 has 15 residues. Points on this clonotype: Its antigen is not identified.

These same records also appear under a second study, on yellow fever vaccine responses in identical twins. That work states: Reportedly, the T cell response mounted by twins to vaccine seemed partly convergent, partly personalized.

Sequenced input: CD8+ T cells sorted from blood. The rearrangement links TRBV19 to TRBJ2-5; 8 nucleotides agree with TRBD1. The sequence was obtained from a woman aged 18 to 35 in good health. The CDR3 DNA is TGTGCCAGTAGTATATCCAGGGGGCGAGGAGAGACCCAGTACTTC. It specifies CASSISRGRGETQYF.